This TCR beta chain was profiled in a study of memory CD8 T cells in hepatitis C reinfection. Sample time point: peak reinfection, 3 to 8 weeks after reinfection detection. TCR sequencing was done directly ex vivo on sorted cells, without expansion in vitro. The CDR3 is 15 amino acids. The germline CDR1 and CDR2 sequences are SGHNT and YYREEE (reference sequence). With 1 base removed from V and 0 bases from J, the gap between germline ends came to 8 bases. Here immunoSEQ multiplex PCR was the method, and the copy in TCRdb shows in-frame clones only, minus some. The sample consists of 44,000 or so clones, over 75% of them appearing once.

Sequencing used naive CD8+ T cells sorted from blood. The rearrangement joins TRBV5-4 to TRBJ2-1; tentatively, D is TRBD2 (5 bases). This receptor was identified in a man between 18 and 29 years old with hepatitis C virus infection. In DNA form, the CDR3 reads TGTGCCAGCAGCTTGATAGGGAGCTCCTACAATGAGCAGTTCTTC. Its translation is CASSLIGSSYNEQFF. The whole variable domain, filled in from reference TRBV5-4 and TRBJ2-1, reads ETGVTQSPTHLIKTRGQQVTLRCSSQSGHNTVSWYQQALGQGPQFIFQYYREEENGRGNFPPRFSGLQFPNYSSELNVNALELDDSALYLCASSLIGSSYNEQFFGPGTRLTVL.